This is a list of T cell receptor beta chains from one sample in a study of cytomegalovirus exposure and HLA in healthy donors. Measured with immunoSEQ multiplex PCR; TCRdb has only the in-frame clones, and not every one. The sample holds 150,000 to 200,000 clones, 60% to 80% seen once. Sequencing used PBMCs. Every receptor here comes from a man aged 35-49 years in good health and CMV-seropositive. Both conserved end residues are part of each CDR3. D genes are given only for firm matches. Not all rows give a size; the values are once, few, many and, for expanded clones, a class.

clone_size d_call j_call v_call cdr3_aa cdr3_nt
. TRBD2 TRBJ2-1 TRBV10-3 CAISPGLAGNYNEQFF TGTGCCATCAGTCCCGGACTAGCGGGGAACTACAATGAGCAGTTCTTC
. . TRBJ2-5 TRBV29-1 CSANTPQETQYF TGCAGCGCCAACACCCCTCAAGAGACCCAGTACTTC
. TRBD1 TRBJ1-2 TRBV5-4 CASSTGQQNYGYTF TGTGCCAGCAGCACGGGACAGCAGAACTATGGCTACACCTTC
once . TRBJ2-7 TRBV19 CASSMDSQQYF TGTGCCAGTAGCATGGACTCCCAGCAGTACTTC
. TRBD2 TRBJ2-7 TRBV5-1 CASSSTSRATYEQYF TGCGCCAGCAGCTCGACTAGCAGGGCCACCTACGAGCAGTACTTC
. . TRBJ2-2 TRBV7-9 CASSPGTNTGELFF TGTGCCAGCAGCCCGGGGACTAACACCGGGGAGCTGTTTTTT
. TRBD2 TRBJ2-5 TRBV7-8 CASSTGTSIQTQYF TGTGCCAGCAGTACCGGGACTAGTATACAGACCCAGTACTTC
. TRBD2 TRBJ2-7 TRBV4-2 CASSQVAGVQTYEQYF TGTGCCAGCAGCCAAGTAGCGGGAGTTCAAACCTACGAGCAGTACTTC
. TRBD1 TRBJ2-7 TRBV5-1 CASSLVTGTSYEQYF TGCGCCAGCAGCTTGGTGACAGGGACGTCCTACGAGCAGTACTTC
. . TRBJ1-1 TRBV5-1 CASSTNDMNTEAFF TGCGCCAGCAGCACCAACGACATGAACACTGAAGCTTTCTTT
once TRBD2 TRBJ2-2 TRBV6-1 CASSEEGTSGRGGTGELFF TGTGCCAGCAGTGAAGAAGGGACTAGCGGGAGGGGGGGCACCGGGGAGCTGTTTTTT
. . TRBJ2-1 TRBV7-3 CASSLTGLAHEQFF TGTGCCAGCAGCTTAACAGGGCTAGCTCATGAGCAGTTCTTC
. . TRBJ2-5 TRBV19 CASSIQYQETQYF TGTGCCAGTAGTATACAATACCAAGAGACCCAGTACTTC
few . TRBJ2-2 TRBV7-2 CASSLAATRNTGELFF TGTGCCAGCAGCTTAGCAGCGACTAGGAACACCGGGGAGCTGTTTTTT
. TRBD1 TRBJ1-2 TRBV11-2 CASSLGDSPYGYTF TGTGCCAGCAGCTTAGGGGACAGCCCCTATGGCTACACCTTC
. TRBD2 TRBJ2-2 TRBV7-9 CASSLLAGGRAGELFF TGTGCCAGCAGCCTACTAGCGGGAGGTAGAGCCGGGGAGCTGTTTTTT
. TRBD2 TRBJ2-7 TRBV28 CASSSRGTSGGEQYF TGTGCCAGCAGTTCACGTGGGACTAGCGGGGGCGAGCAGTACTTC
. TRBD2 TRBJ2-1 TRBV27 CASSLGTSGDNEQFF TGTGCCAGCAGTCTCGGGACTAGCGGAGACAATGAGCAGTTCTTC
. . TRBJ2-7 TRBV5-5 CASSFGKGLYEQYF TGTGCCAGCAGCTTCGGGAAGGGACTCTACGAGCAGTACTTC
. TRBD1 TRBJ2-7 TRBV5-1 CASSFTRDRSYEQYF TGCGCCAGCAGCTTCACCCGGGACAGGTCTTACGAGCAGTACTTC
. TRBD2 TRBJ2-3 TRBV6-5 CASSYGSGGDTQYF TGTGCCAGCAGTTACGGTAGCGGGGGAGATACGCAGTATTTT
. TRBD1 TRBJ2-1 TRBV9 CASSVAGTGAYNEQFF TGTGCCAGCAGCGTAGCCGGGACAGGGGCTTACAATGAGCAGTTCTTC
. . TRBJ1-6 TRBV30 CAWSRRGANNSPLHF TGTGCCTGGAGTCGAAGGGGCGCGAATAATTCACCCCTCCACTTT
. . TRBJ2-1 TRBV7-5 CARSLGWREGDEQFF TGTGCCAGAAGCTTAGGATGGCGGGAGGGCGATGAGCAGTTCTTC
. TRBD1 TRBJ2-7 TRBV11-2 CASSPIGGPYEQYF TGTGCCAGCAGCCCCATAGGGGGCCCCTACGAGCAGTACTTC
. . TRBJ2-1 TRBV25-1 CASIGGRRGYYNEQFF TGTGCCAGCATCGGGGGGAGGAGGGGGTACTACAATGAGCAGTTCTTC
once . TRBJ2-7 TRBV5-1 CASSLMSNGNYEQYF TGCGCCAGCAGCTTGATGTCAAACGGGAACTACGAGCAGTACTTC
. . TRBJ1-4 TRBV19 CASSRGHGNEKLFF TGTGCCAGTAGTAGAGGGCACGGTAATGAAAAACTGTTTTTT
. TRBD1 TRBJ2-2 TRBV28 CASSSRTGKSGELFF TGTGCCAGCTCTTCAAGGACAGGGAAGTCCGGGGAGCTGTTTTTT
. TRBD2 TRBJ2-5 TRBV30 CAWSASGRETQYF TGTGCCTGGAGTGCAAGCGGGAGAGAGACCCAGTACTTC
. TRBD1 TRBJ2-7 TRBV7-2 CASSLRDRAYEQYF TGTGCCAGCAGCCTCCGGGACAGGGCCTACGAGCAGTACTTC
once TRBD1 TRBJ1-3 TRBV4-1 CASSQPRGLGGNTIYF TGCGCCAGCAGCCAACCCAGGGGGCTGGGAGGGAACACCATATATTTT
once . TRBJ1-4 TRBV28 CASRNQGTNEKLFF TGTGCCAGCAGAAATCAGGGAACTAATGAAAAACTGTTTTTT
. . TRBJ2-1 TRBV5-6 CASIKGVEQFF TGTGCCAGCATTAAGGGGGTGGAGCAGTTCTTC
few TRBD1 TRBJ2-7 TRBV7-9 CASSANGQGMFHEQYF TGTGCCAGCAGCGCGAACGGACAGGGGATGTTCCACGAGCAGTACTTC
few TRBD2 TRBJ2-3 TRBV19 CASSIRAGEPDTQYF TGTGCCAGTAGTATACGAGCGGGAGAACCAGATACGCAGTATTTT
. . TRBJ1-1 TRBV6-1 CASSEASGGRGTEAFF TGTGCCAGCAGTGAAGCCTCCGGGGGGCGAGGGACTGAAGCTTTCTTT
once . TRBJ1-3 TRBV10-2 CASSGDMGNTIYF TGCGCCAGCAGTGGGGACATGGGAAACACCATATATTTT
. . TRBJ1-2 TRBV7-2 CASSLWERGYGYTF TGTGCCAGCAGCTTATGGGAAAGGGGCTATGGCTACACCTTC
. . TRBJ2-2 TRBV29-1 CSVEVGSAGELFF TGCAGCGTTGAGGTCGGGAGTGCCGGGGAGCTGTTTTTT
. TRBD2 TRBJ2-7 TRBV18 CASSPSGAIARGQYF TGTGCCAGCTCACCTAGCGGGGCCATCGCCCGCGGGCAGTACTTC
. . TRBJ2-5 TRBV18 CASSPRAETQYF TGTGCCAGCTCACCACGGGCAGAGACCCAGTACTTC
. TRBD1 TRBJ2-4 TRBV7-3 CASSLTSTGGPQVGQNIQYF TGTGCCAGCAGCTTAACTAGCACAGGGGGTCCCCAGGTCGGCCAAAACATTCAGTACTTC
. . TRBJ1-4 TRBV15 CATSHGGTPNSGEKLFF TGTGCCACCAGCCATGGCGGGACCCCGAATTCCGGTGAAAAACTGTTTTTT